This entry concerns a single T cell receptor (beta chain). Which antigen it targets is not known. No quality values exist for individual bases; no much larger clone is one base distant. The record originates from a study of T cell clonotyping in hematopoietic cell transplantation (dated by TCRdb to the early 2020s). Background for the entire study: A total of roughly 150 blood samples were collected in the study from roughly 32 consecutive transplant recipients and their related donors. Patient recruitment ran from 2015 to January 2017, and follow-up continued until late 2020 or death. The paper's findings and limits, for the study overall: The sample size was limited, and because cells were not sorted, the contributions of CD4 and CD8 repertoires could not be separated. Recipient TCR diversity fell after transplant, with pathologically expanded clonotypes rising progressively from day 30 to day 180. Inverse Simpson Index values from donors and from recipients before transplant predicted broader TCR repertoire diversity after transplant. Overlap with donor repertoires was found for only a small fraction of recipient repertoires, with over 95% found to appear de novo at the given depth.

The sample's time point label, decoded: 100 days after allo-HCT. Blood from recipients was drawn roughly 28 days before transplant, then again at days 30, 100 and 180 after transplant. Nuclei Lysis Solution was used to extract genomic DNA from fresh or cryopreserved unfractionated peripheral blood mononuclear cells. With the immunoSEQ assay, which is a bias-controlled multiplex PCR relying on V- and J-specific primers, TCR beta CDR3 regions were amplified from genomic DNA. In a second PCR step, a proprietary barcode and Illumina adapter sequences were attached to the CDR3 amplicons. An Illumina MiSeq instrument was used to sequence the CDR3 libraries. In the original analysis: Export and quality control were done with immunoSEQ Analyzer 3.0, while downstream analyses used R Bioconductor and Immunarch. Only productive rearrangements in the normalized downsampled data set were used to calculate repertoire metrics. In the normalized cohort, a clonotype counted as pathologically expanded if the clonotype was larger than 5 templates. The Inverse Simpson Index was used to measure repertoire diversity. To capture all clonotypes, CMV-specificity analyses were performed on the non-normalized data set. The clones in this table, taken by TCRdb from immuneACCESS, are in-frame only. Not every clone is retained; where verified, under half of the shortfall comes from an unresolved V gene, and the cause of the rest is unknown. That table supplies the V and J calls and clone size; D and trimming were determined from the DNA. This sample gives 15,000 to 20,000 clones in total; more than 70% of them show up just once. The top ten clonotypes cover around 4.2% of the sample.

This clonotype was sampled from a male patient between 60 and 69 years old who had an allogeneic stem cell transplant from a related donor, so the T cells may come from the graft donor. Some clones in this sample may be carry-over from other donors' samples. The sample was PBMCs, taken 100 days after allogeneic stem cell transplant.

CDR3 sequence: CASSSGGNTQYF. The DNA sequence is given as TGTGCCAGCAGCTCCGGCGGGAATACGCAGTATTTT. Rearrangement joined TRBV7-9 to TRBJ2-3; the D gene is possibly TRBD2, with 6 bases matching. V gives up 4 bases and J gives up 7 bases, and the segment between their germline ends measures 9 bases. The cysteine opens and the phenylalanine closes a CDR3 of 12 amino acids. The retained sequence is limited to the CDR3, 36 bases, with the frame set at the first base. The germline V gene (reference sequence) gives CDR1 as SEHNR and CDR2 as FQNEAQ.